This TCR beta chain was documented in a study of PD-1 blockade in classical Hodgkin lymphoma. Germline lookup yields CDR1 MNHEY and CDR2 SVGAGI. The CDR3 is 14 amino acids. The junction had 5 bases not matched to a gene; V was cut back by 4 bases and J by 5 bases. Each of the patients experienced relapse following autologous stem cell transplantation, and their brentuximab vedotin exposure differed. The data were produced by immunoSEQ multiplex PCR, yet TCRdb's version contains in-frame clones alone and is incomplete. The repertoire holds around 13,000 clones, about four fifths seen once, with 24% in the top ten.

Sequencing used peripheral blood mononuclear cells (PBMCs), obtained at baseline. The sequence was collected from a human donor with classical Hodgkin lymphoma. This chain uses TRBV6-5 with TRBJ1-1, with TRBD1 matching 9 bases. The CDR3 spells CASSSQGAWTEAFF. DNA for the CDR3: TGTGCCAGCAGTTCACAGGGGGCATGGACTGAAGCTTTCTTT.